This TCR beta chain was documented in a study of monozygotic twins with inflammatory bowel disease. In eight separate reactions per sample, cDNA was generated. TCRdb reanalyzed the 5' RACE reads and collapses them to one entry per CDR3 protein, without DNA. This repertoire includes 150,000 to 200,000 distinct CDR3 sequences. The germline gives CDR1 SGHRS, CDR2 YFSETQ. The CDR3 is made up of 16 amino acids. The rearrangement uses TRBV5-1 and TRBJ2-1; the TCRdb D gene call, TRBD1, has no DNA to confirm it. The sequence was collected from a human donor with ulcerative colitis or Crohn's disease, or a healthy co-twin of an affected twin (not recorded which). The sample consisted of blood. CDR3: CASSSTTGGVYNEQFF.